Below are 6 T cell receptor beta chains sequenced from a single sample in a study of T cells in Graves' hyperthyroidism and ophthalmopathy. Amplification of TCR beta CDR3 regions used RNA as the template. Primed by the HTBI set, a first-round RT-PCR was run on the TCR CDR3. TCRdb reprocessed the multiplex PCR reads with MiXCR, giving one entry per CDR3 protein. The sample includes fewer than 500,000 distinct CDR3 sequences, about 14% of them seen just once. The sequenced material came from blood. Source of these receptors: a young man with Graves' ophthalmopathy.

This clonotype occurred many times. The V call is TRBV18, the J call TRBJ1-1, with a tentative D call TRBD1 (6 bases). Germline V gene data show CDR1 as KGHSH and CDR2 as LQKENI. V was shortened by 4 bases and J by 6 bases, with 12 bases between the two germline ends. The CDR3 runs to 13 residues. CDR3 in amino acids: CASSLPGAAEAFF. In nucleotides, the CDR3 is TGTGCCAGCTCACTACCAGGGGCGGCTGAAGCTTTCTTT.

The chain employs TRBV11-3 and TRBJ2-3, with 8 nucleotides matching TRBD1. The CDR3 extends over 15 amino acids. Germline loops: CDR1 SGHNT, CDR2 YENEEA. Germline trimming cut 4 bases from V and 0 bases from J; bases unmatched to any gene: 3. CDR3 protein: CASSSRDRSTDTQYF. The CDR3 DNA reads as TGTGCCAGCAGCTCGAGGGACAGGAGCACAGATACGCAGTATTTT. Based on the CDR3 plus reference TRBV11-3 and TRBJ2-3, the full variable domain is EAGVVQSPRYKIIEKKQPVAFWCNPISGHNTLYWYLQNLGQGPELLIRYENEEAVDDSQLPKDRFSAERLKGVDSTLKIQPAELGDSAVYLCASSSRDRSTDTQYFGPGTRLTVL.

This clonotype has only a few counts. The V call is TRBV7-3, the J call TRBJ2-1; perhaps D is TRBD1 or TRBD2 (6 bases each). Germline assignment: CDR1 SGHTA and CDR2 FQGTGA. The length of the CDR3 is 15 residues. V lost 6 bases to trimming and J lost 2 bases, with 14 bases between them. In DNA, the CDR3 is TGTGCCAGCAGTGGAGGGGGTGCGACCTACAATGAGCAGTTCTTC. Its protein product is CASSGGGATYNEQFF.

The genes are TRBV5-4 and TRBJ2-4; tentatively, D is TRBD2 (5 bases). This CDR3 has 14 residues. CDR1 SGHNT and CDR2 YYREEE come from the germline V gene (reference sequence). V was cut by 3 bases and J by 8 bases, with 15 bases left in between. The CDR3 region has the DNA TGTGCCAGCAGCTCTCGGGTACCCGGGGACATTCAGTACTTC. Its protein is CASSSRVPGDIQYF.

The chain uses TRBV20-1 and TRBJ2-6, with D perhaps being TRBD1 or TRBD2 (5 bases each). V lost 5 bases and J 0 bases, leaving 17 bases between the germline ends. Germline-derived CDR1 and CDR2 are DFQATT and SNEGSKA (reference sequence). This CDR3 comprises 17 residues. Here the CDR3 reads CSASRETLHSGANVLTF. CDR3 DNA: TGCAGTGCTTCCAGGGAGACGCTGCACTCTGGGGCCAACGTCCTGACTTTC.

This chain joins TRBV30 and TRBJ1-3, with D hard to call. Per the germline V gene, CDR1 is GTSNPN and CDR2 is SVGIG (reference sequence). Trimming left V 2 bases short and J 4 bases short, with 12 bases between. The CDR3 contains 14 residues. The CDR3 protein is CAWSPGSPGNTIYF. CDR3 bases: TGTGCCTGGAGTCCGGGGTCCCCCGGAAACACCATATATTTT.